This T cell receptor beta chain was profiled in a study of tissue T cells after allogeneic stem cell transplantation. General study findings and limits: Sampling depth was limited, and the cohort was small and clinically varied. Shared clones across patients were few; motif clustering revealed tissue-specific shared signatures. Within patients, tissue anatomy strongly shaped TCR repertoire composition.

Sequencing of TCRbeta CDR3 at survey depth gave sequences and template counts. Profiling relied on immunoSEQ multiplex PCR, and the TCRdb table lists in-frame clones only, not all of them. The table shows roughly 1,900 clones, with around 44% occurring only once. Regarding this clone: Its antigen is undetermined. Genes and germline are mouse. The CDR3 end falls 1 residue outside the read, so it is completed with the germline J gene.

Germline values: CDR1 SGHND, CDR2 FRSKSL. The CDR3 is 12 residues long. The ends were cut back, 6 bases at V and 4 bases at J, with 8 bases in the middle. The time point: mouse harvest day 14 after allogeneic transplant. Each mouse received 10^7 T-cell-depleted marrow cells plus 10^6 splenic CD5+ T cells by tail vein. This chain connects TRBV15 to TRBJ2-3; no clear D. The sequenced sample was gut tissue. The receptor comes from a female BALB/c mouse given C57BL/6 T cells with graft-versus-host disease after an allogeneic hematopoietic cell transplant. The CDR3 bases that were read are TGTGCCAGCAGCTCCGGGACAGAAACGCTGTAT. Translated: CASSSGTETLY. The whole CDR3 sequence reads CASSSGTETLYF.